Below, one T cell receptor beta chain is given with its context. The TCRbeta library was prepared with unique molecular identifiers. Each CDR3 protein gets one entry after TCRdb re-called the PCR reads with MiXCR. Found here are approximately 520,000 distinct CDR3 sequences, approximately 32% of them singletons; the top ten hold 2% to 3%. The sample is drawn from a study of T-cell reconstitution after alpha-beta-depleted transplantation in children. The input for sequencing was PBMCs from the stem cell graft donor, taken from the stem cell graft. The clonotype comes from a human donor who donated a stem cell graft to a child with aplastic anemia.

The CDR3 nucleotides are TGTGCCTGGAGTTATTTGCAGGGCAAAGAGACCCAGTACTTC. Protein sequence: CAWSYLQGKETQYF. The chain links TRBV30 to TRBJ2-5, with D possibly being TRBD1 (5 bases). The CDR3 spans 14 residues. Trimming took 2 bases from V and 3 from J, leaving 13 bases between them. The germline gives CDR1 GTSNPN, CDR2 SVGIG (reference sequence).